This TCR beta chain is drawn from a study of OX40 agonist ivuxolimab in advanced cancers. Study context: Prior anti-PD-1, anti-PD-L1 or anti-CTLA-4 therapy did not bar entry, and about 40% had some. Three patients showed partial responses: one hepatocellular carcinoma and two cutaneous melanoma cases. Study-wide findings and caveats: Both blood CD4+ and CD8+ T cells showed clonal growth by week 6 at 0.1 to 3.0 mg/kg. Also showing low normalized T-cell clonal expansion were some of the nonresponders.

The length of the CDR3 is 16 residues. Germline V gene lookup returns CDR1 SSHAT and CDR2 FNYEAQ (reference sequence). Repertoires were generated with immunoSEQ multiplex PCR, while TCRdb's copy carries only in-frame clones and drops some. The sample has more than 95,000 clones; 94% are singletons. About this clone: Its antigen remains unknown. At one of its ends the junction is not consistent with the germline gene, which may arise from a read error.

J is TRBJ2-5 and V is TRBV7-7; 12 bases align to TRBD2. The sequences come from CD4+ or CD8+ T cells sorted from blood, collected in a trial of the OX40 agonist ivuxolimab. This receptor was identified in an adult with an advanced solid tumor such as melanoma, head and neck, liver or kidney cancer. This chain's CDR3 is CASSLGLAGPQETQYF. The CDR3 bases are TGTGCTAGCAGCTTAGGACTAGCGGGGCCCCAAGAGACCCAGTACTTC.